One sample yielded the 11 T cell receptor beta chains listed below, sequenced in a study of T cells in Graves' hyperthyroidism and ophthalmopathy. Amplified TCR beta CDR3 regions derived from RNA transcripts. A set of HTBI primers served as the primers for a first-round RT-PCR of the TCR CDR3. MiXCR was run by TCRdb on the multiplex PCR reads, yielding one entry per CDR3 protein. The sample lists under 500,000 distinct CDR3 sequences, about an eighth seen once, with around 28% in the top ten. The material sequenced was blood. These receptors were obtained from a middle-aged man with Graves' ophthalmopathy.

This clonotype was observed a handful of times. This chain links TRBV20-1 with TRBJ2-6; weak D call: TRBD2 (5 bases). This CDR3 has 12 residues. The V gene lost 7 bases and the J gene lost 1 base, with 5 bases spanning the gap. Germline V gene data show CDR1 as DFQATT and CDR2 as SNEGSKA (reference sequence). CDR3 loop: CSGLSGANVLTF. CDR3 DNA: TGCAGTGGACTATCTGGGGCCAACGTCCTGACTTTC.

This clonotype was recorded many times. The junction departs from the called germline gene at one end, perhaps through a read error. The chain has TRBV2 and TRBJ2-1, with 10 positions matching TRBD2. CDR3 length: 13 residues. CDR1 is SNHLY, CDR2 FYNNEI, per germline. The CDR3 is CAGAGTSVDKPIF. DNA for the CDR3: TGTGCCGGGGCCGGGACTAGCGTCGACAAACCAATCTTC.

This clonotype was detected many times. This sequence joins TRBV28 and TRBJ2-7; 7 positions agree with TRBD1. In germline, CDR1 is MDHEN, CDR2 SYDVKM. The trim removed 6 bases at V and 0 bases at J, leaving 8 bases unmatched. The CDR3 consists of 15 residues. The CDR3 sequence is CASRDAGGASYEQYF. DNA of the CDR3: TGTGCCAGCAGGGACGCAGGGGGTGCCTCCTACGAGCAGTACTTC.

Only a few counts were recorded for this clonotype. This rearrangement joins TRBV27 to TRBJ2-2, with no clear D. V was cut by 3 bases and J by 6 bases, with 11 bases left in between. Germline V CDR1 and CDR2: MNHEY, SMNVEV (reference sequence). This CDR3 has 14 residues. In DNA, the CDR3 is TGTGCCAGCAGTTTGAACAGTTACCCCGGGGAGCTGTTTTTT. The encoded protein is CASSLNSYPGELFF.

This chain connects TRBV6-2 or TRBV6-3 to TRBJ1-6; D is perhaps TRBD1 (6 bases). The V end was cut by 6 bases, the J end by 8 bases, with 20 bases between. Germline loops: CDR1 MNHEY, CDR2 SVGEGT. The CDR3 has 16 residues. The CDR3 here is CASRPDRRAGHSPLHF. The CDR3 nucleotides are TGTGCCAGCAGGCCCGACAGGCGGGCGGGGCATTCACCCCTCCACTTT.

This clonotype was seen ten or more times. The gene calls are TRBV6-1 and TRBJ1-2; D unresolved. In germline, CDR1 is MNHNS, CDR2 SASEGT. This CDR3 spans 13 amino acids. The ends were cut back, 8 bases at V and 7 bases at J, with 17 bases in the middle. The CDR3 bases are TGTGCCAGCTTCTCAGATCCCCCAGGTGGCTACACCTTC. Translating it yields CASFSDPPGGYTF.

Note on this clonotype: The germline gene is not matched at one end of the junction; a read error may be the cause. The chain couples TRBV7-9 to TRBJ2-1; the D gene is possibly TRBD2 (5 bases). The CDR3 runs to 13 residues. CDR1 is SEHNR and CDR2 is FQNEAQ in the germline V gene (reference sequence). The DNA of the CDR3 is TGTGCCAGCAGCCTAGCAGTCGTTTATGAGCAGTTCTTC. As protein: CASSLAVVYEQFF.

CDR3 residues: CATKLRGETQYF. The CDR3 bases are TGTGCCACTAAACTCCGGGGTGAGACCCAGTACTTC. The chain is built from TRBV10-3 and TRBJ2-5, with D maybe TRBD2 (5 bases). V was shortened by 10 bases and J by 5 bases, with 14 bases between the two germline ends. Germline V gene lookup returns CDR1 ENHRY and CDR2 SYGVKD. The CDR3 spans 12 residues.

In this sample, this clonotype turned up many times. The chain combines TRBV30 with TRBJ1-3, with TRBD1 as a possible D gene (5 bases). The germline V and J ends were trimmed by 4 bases and 3 bases, with 7 bases remaining between them. This CDR3 region has 12 residues. Germline CDR1 GTSNPN, CDR2 SVGIG (reference sequence). CDR3 sequence (DNA): TGTGCCTGGAAGACAGATGGAAACACCATATATTTT. Translating it yields CAWKTDGNTIYF.

This clonotype showed up just a few times. The CDR3 loop is CASSLAGQGWPQHF. For the CDR3, the DNA is TGTGCCAGCAGCTTAGCGGGACAGGGTTGGCCCCAGCATTTT. V is TRBV7-2 and J is TRBJ1-5; 9 bases fit TRBD1. Trimming cost V 0 bases and J 9 bases; bases outside gene matches: 3. CDR1 and CDR2 from the germline V gene are SGHTA and FQGNSA. The CDR3 extends over 14 amino acids.

Ten or more counts support this clonotype. This rearrangement joins TRBV7-8 to TRBJ1-1; the D gene is possibly TRBD1 (6 bases). The V end lost 5 bases, the J end lost 6 bases, and 16 bases lay between the germline ends. The CDR3 sequence is 14 residues long. Germline CDR1 is SGHVS and CDR2 is FQNEAQ. CDR3 in DNA: TGTGCCAGCAGCAATTCAGGGGTGGCGGCTGAAGCTTTCTTT. Protein: CASSNSGVAAEAFF.